This entry lists 16 T cell receptor beta chains sequenced from one sample in a study of low-dose radiotherapy and immunotherapy resistance in tumors. First-strand cDNA used TRAV- and TRBV-specific primers, covering alpha and beta chains. TCR amplification involved about 20 PCR cycles with a constant-region primer and V-primer adapter. TCRdb analysed the reads with MiXCR anew, one entry per CDR3 protein. The data hold nearly 60,000 distinct CDR3 sequences, with approximately 22% observed a single time. Regarding time point: after trial treatment. Treatment here: LDRT plus nivolumab, ipilimumab, low-dose cyclophosphamide and aspirin (RACIN trial). This material consisted of PBMCs, taken after low-dose radiotherapy plus immunotherapy. The receptors come from a male donor with prostate cancer.

In its sample, this clonotype was seen many times. The V gene is TRBV2, the J gene TRBJ2-7; 10 bases agree with TRBD1. The ends lost 6 bases at V and 5 bases at J; junction bases unmatched: 10. The CDR3 covers 15 residues. Germline CDR1 SNHLY, CDR2 FYNNEI. The CDR3 here is CASSATGTGADEQYF. In DNA, the CDR3 is TGTGCCAGCAGCGCCACCGGGACAGGGGCGGACGAGCAGTACTTC.

This clonotype was seen ten or more times. This chain joins TRBV5-6 and TRBJ2-5; 9 bases agree with TRBD1. Per germline, CDR1 SGHDT and CDR2 YYEEEE. This CDR3 region has 14 residues. The V gene end was trimmed by 3 bases and the J gene end by 5 bases; junction bases not matched to a gene: 5. CDR3 DNA: TGTGCCAGCAGCTGGGGGACAGGGTCGGAGACCCAGTACTTC. The encoded protein is CASSWGTGSETQYF.

The rearrangement joins TRBV2 to TRBJ1-1; TRBD1 aligns across 8 bases. J lost 6 bases, V lost 7 bases, and 10 bases had no gene match. Germline V gene sequence: CDR1 SNHLY, CDR2 FYNNEI. This CDR3 has 14 amino acids. The CDR3 DNA is TGTGCCAGCAAATATTCGGACAGGGTTCCTGAAGCTTTCTTT. Its translation: CASKYSDRVPEAFF.

This clonotype was observed at least ten times. This chain links TRBV7-3 with TRBJ2-1; 10 bases align to TRBD2. The junction had 12 bases not matched to a gene; V was cut back by 6 bases and J by 10 bases. This CDR3 contains 15 residues. Germline V gene data show CDR1 as SGHTA and CDR2 as FQGTGA. The DNA of the CDR3 is TGTGCCAGCAGACAGAGCGGGGGGGCAGGCGAGGAGCAGTTCTTC. It yields the protein CASRQSGGAGEEQFF.

The sample holds many counts of this clonotype. This chain links TRBV20-1 with TRBJ1-2; D uncertain. The V and J ends lost 5 bases and 8 bases respectively, with 15 bases between them. The CDR3 loop spans 12 amino acids. Germline lookup yields CDR1 DFQATT and CDR2 SNEGSKA (reference sequence). CDR3 DNA: TGCAGTGCTGGCATCAATACGGGAGGCTACACCTTC. Translating gives CSAGINTGGYTF.

The table lists this clonotype with many counts. The CDR3 sequence: CASSVESHQPGELFF. CDR3 DNA: TGTGCCAGCAGCGTGGAGTCACACCAACCCGGGGAGCTGTTTTTT. This sequence joins TRBV9 and TRBJ2-2; no definite D call. The germline CDR1 and CDR2 sequences are SGDLS and YYNGEE. The CDR3 covers 15 residues. The V end was cut by 2 bases, the J end by 6 bases, with 14 bases between.

This clonotype has at least ten counts. The chain couples TRBV10-3 to TRBJ2-6; D might be TRBD1 or TRBD2, each matching 5 bases. Trimming took off 10 bases at V and 0 bases at J, with 25 bases between the two ends. Germline CDR1 reads ENHRY; CDR2 reads SYGVKD. The CDR3 extends over 19 amino acids. The CDR3 bases are TGTGCCACCCAAGATTATACCGGGACGGCTAGCTCTGGGGCCAACGTCCTGACTTTC. It codes for CATQDYTGTASSGANVLTF.

About this clonotype itself: A far larger clone is just one base off, so this is likely a read error. CDR3 in amino acids: CASNRAETYEQFF. In DNA form, the CDR3 reads TGTGCCAGCAATCGGGCGGAGACCTACGAGCAGTTCTTC. The chain combines TRBV6-2 or TRBV6-3 with TRBJ2-1; D ambiguous. This CDR3 contains 13 residues. The V end lost 7 bases, the J end lost 10 bases, and 17 bases lay between the germline ends. Germline loops: CDR1 MNHEY, CDR2 SVGEGT.

A remark on this clonotype: The DNA is omitted, as the CDR3 cannot be located on it reliably, and the CDR3 follows TCRdb's listing. The chain carries TRBV13 and TRBJ2-7; no check of the table's D call, TRBD1, against the DNA was made. Looked up from germline, CDR1 is PRHDT and CDR2 is FYEKMQ (reference sequence). The CDR3 sequence runs 23 residues, both termini included. Here the CDR3 reads CASTNQTSMYLCASRDSLHEQYF.

In its sample, this clonotype was seen many times. The chain is built from TRBV24-1 and TRBJ2-2; the match to TRBD1 covers 9 bases. This CDR3 contains 15 residues. The germline V gene encodes CDR1 KGHDR and CDR2 SFDVKD. With 7 bases clipped from V and 5 bases from J, the junction kept 7 bases outside the gene matches. In DNA form, the CDR3 reads TGTGCCACCAGAGGACAGGGGCCTAAGACCGGGGAGCTGTTTTTT. Translating gives CATRGQGPKTGELFF.

This sequence joins TRBV27 and TRBJ1-1, with D possibly being TRBD1 (6 bases). V lost 5 bases, J lost 1 base, and 23 bases lay in between. Germline CDR1 and CDR2: MNHEY and SMNVEV (reference sequence). The length of the CDR3 is 18 residues. The CDR3 region has the DNA TGTGCCAGCAGTCCCCTACTAGCGGGAGGGGGGGAGAACACTGAAGCTTTCTTT. Its protein is CASSPLLAGGGENTEAFF.

Ten or more counts support this clonotype. The chain uses TRBV4-1 and TRBJ2-1; 7 bases fit TRBD2. This CDR3 comprises 17 residues. V shed 3 bases, J shed 0 bases, and the junction held 8 bases outside the gene matches. Looked up from germline, CDR1 is MGHRA and CDR2 is YSYEKL. The CDR3 spells CASSQKALASSYNEQFF. CDR3 coding DNA: TGCGCCAGCAGCCAGAAAGCACTAGCGAGCTCCTACAATGAGCAGTTCTTC.

As regards this clonotype: A read error is likely here: a far larger clone is one base away. The chain has TRBV4-3 and TRBJ2-1, with D possibly TRBD2 on 5 matching bases. The germline V gene has CDR1 LGHNA and CDR2 YSLEER. This CDR3 is built from 15 residues. Between the trimmed V and J ends, which lost 5 bases and 10 bases, there was a span of 21 bases. The CDR3 region has the DNA TGCGCCAGCAGCTACCACGGACTCGACAACTACGAGCAGTTCTTC. Translation: CASSYHGLDNYEQFF.

About this clonotype itself: A far larger clone is only one base removed, so a read error is likely. The chain is built from TRBV28 and TRBJ2-5; D perhaps matches TRBD2 (6 bases). There are 15 residues in the CDR3. Per germline, CDR1 MDHEN and CDR2 SYDVKM. V shed 7 bases and J shed 11 bases, with 26 bases lying between them. In DNA form, the CDR3 reads TGTGCCAGCACCTCCCTTGGGGGGAGTGTGGATGAGCAGTACTTC. It codes for CASTSLGGSVDEQYF.

The V call is TRBV11-2, the J call TRBJ2-2; 11 positions match TRBD2. Germline V CDR1 and CDR2: SGHAT, FQNNGV. This CDR3 region has 19 residues. V shed 0 bases, J shed 5 bases, and the junction held 11 bases outside the gene matches. The CDR3: CASSLDLSGRADSTGELFF. CDR3 DNA sequence: TGTGCCAGCAGCTTAGATCTTAGCGGGAGGGCCGATTCTACCGGGGAGCTGTTTTTT.

This clonotype was recorded at least ten times. V usage is TRBV7-2 and J usage is TRBJ2-7, with D unclear. Germline V gene sequence: CDR1 SGHTA, CDR2 FQGNSA. Trimming removed 3 bases from V and 0 bases from J, with 3 bases in between. This CDR3 has 12 residues. In DNA, the CDR3 is TGTGCCAGCAGCTTTTTCTCCTACGAGCAGTACTTC. Protein sequence: CASSFFSYEQYF. Looking up the rest from reference TRBV7-2 and TRBJ2-7 gives the full variable domain: GAGVSQSPSNKVTEKGKDVELRCDPISGHTALYWYRQSLGQGLEFLIYFQGNSAPDKSGLPSDRFSAERTGGSVSTLTIQRTQQEDSAVYLCASSFFSYEQYFGPGTRLTVT.